This T cell receptor beta chain was observed in a study of T cells in Graves' hyperthyroidism and ophthalmopathy. Each ophthalmopathy patient scored at least 3 on the Clinical Activity Score and at least 4 on NOSPECS grade, with duration under 3 months. Looked up from germline, CDR1 is SGHNT and CDR2 is YYREEE (reference sequence). The ends lost 4 bases at V and 3 bases at J; junction bases unmatched: 7. CDR3 length: 15 amino acids. TCR beta CDR3 regions were amplified from RNA transcripts. A set of HTBI primers served as the primers for a first-round RT-PCR of the TCR CDR3. TCRdb reanalysed the multiplex PCR reads using MiXCR and keeps one entry per CDR3 protein. Altogether 600,000 or so distinct CDR3 sequences are present, approximately 15% being singletons, with the ten largest covering about 6.6%.

Sequencing input: blood. This chain joins TRBV5-4 and TRBJ1-3; TRBD1 matches at 7 bases. This receptor was identified in a woman between 18 and 29 years old with Graves' ophthalmopathy. In nucleotides, the CDR3 is TGTGCCAGCAGCCCTTCCGACAGGGTTGGAAACACCATATATTTT. The encoded protein is CASSPSDRVGNTIYF.